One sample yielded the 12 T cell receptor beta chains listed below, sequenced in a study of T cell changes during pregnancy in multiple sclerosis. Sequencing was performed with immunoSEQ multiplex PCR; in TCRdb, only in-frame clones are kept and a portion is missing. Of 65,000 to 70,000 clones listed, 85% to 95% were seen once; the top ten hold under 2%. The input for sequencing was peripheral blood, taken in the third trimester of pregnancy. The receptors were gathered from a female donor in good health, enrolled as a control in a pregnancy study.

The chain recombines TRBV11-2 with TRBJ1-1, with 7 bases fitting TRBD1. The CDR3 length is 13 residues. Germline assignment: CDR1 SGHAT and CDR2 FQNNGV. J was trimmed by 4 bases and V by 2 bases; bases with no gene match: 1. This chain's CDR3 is CASSLQGGTEAFF. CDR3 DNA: TGTGCCAGCAGCTTACAGGGGGGCACTGAAGCTTTCTTT.

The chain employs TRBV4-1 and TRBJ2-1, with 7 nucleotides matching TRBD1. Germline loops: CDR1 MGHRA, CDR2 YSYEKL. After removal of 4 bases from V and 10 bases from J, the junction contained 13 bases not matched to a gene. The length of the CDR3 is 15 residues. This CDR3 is CASSPPPTGAIEQFF. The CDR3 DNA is TGCGCCAGCAGCCCGCCTCCCACAGGGGCGATAGAGCAGTTCTTC.

This CDR3 reads CASSYRGGLTEAFF. The CDR3 DNA is TGTGCCAGCAGTTACCGGGGGGGGTTGACTGAAGCTTTCTTT. This chain joins TRBV6-5 and TRBJ1-1; D is possibly TRBD1 (5 bases). The CDR3 has 14 residues. The V and J ends lost 2 bases and 5 bases respectively, with 12 bases between them. CDR1 is MNHEY, CDR2 SVGAGI, per germline.

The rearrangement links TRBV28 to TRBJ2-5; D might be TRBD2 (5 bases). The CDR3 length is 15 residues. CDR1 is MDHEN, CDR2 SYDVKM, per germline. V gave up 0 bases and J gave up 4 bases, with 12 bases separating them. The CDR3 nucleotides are TGTGCCAGCAGTTTATGGGACTCCCTGGGAGAGACCCAGTACTTC. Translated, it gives CASSLWDSLGETQYF.

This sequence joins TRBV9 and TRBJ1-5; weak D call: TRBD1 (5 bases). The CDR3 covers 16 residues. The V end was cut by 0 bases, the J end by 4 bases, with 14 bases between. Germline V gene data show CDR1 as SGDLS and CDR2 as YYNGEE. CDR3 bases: TGTGCCAGCAGCGTAGAGCCGGACACTTCAAATCAGCCCCAGCATTTT. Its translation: CASSVEPDTSNQPQHF.

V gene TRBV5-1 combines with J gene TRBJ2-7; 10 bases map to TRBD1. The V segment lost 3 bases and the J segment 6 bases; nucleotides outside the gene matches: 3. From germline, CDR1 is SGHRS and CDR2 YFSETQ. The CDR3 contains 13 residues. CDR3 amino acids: CASSWGQGSEQYF. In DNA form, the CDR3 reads TGCGCCAGCAGCTGGGGACAGGGGAGCGAGCAGTACTTC.

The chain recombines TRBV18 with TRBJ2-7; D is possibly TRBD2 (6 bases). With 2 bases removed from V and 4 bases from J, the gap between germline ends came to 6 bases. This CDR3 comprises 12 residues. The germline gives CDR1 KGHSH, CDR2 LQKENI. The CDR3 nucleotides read TGTGCCAGCTCACCAGGAGGGTACGAGCAGTACTTC. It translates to CASSPGGYEQYF.

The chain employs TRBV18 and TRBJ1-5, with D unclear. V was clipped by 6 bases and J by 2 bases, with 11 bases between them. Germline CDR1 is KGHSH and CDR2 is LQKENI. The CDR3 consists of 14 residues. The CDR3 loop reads CASSPETGNQPQHF. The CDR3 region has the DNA TGTGCCAGCTCCCCCGAAACAGGCAATCAGCCCCAGCATTTT.

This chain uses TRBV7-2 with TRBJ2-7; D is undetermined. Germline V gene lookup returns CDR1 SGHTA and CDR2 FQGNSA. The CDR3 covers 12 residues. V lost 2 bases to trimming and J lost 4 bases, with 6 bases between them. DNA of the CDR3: TGTGCCAGCAGCTTAACACAATACGAGCAGTACTTC. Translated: CASSLTQYEQYF. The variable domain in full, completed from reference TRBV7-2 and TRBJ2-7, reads GAGVSQSPSNKVTEKGKDVELRCDPISGHTALYWYRQSLGQGLEFLIYFQGNSAPDKSGLPSDRFSAERTGGSVSTLTIQRTQQEDSAVYLCASSLTQYEQYFGPGTRLTVT.

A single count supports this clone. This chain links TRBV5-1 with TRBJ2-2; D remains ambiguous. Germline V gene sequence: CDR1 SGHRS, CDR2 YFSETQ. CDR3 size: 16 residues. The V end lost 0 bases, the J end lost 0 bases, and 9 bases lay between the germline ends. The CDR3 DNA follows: TGCGCCAGCAGCTTGGATTACTTCGCGAACACCGGGGAGCTGTTTTTT. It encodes CASSLDYFANTGELFF.

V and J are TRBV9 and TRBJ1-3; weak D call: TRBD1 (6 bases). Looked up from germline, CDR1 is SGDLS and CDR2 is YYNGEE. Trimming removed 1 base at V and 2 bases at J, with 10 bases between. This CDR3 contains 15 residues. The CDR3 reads CASSVTGWPGNTIYF. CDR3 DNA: TGTGCCAGCAGCGTAACAGGGTGGCCTGGAAACACCATATATTTT.

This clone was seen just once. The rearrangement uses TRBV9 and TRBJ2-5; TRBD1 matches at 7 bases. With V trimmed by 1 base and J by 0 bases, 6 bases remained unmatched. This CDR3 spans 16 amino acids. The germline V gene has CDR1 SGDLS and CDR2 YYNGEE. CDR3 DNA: TGTGCCAGCAGCGTACGACAGGGCCTGTACCAAGAGACCCAGTACTTC. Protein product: CASSVRQGLYQETQYF.